The 22 T cell receptor beta chains given below trace back to one sample, sequenced in a study of shared clonotypes between healthy human individuals. The protocol was immunoSEQ multiplex PCR, while the TCRdb copy is restricted to in-frame clones and leaves out a portion. The data contain more than 2,000,000 clones, approximately 93% of them seen just once; the ten biggest clones take up 0.39%. Sequenced: naive CD4+ T cells from PBMCs. Stated subset: CD45RA+ positively selected. The receptors originated from a man in his late teens or twenties in good health. Some clones in this sample may be carry-over from other donors' samples.

This rearrangement joins TRBV4-1 to TRBJ2-2; 9 bases are shared with TRBD2. The CDR3 runs 15 residues. Germline CDR1 and CDR2: MGHRA and YSYEKL. V shed 4 bases and J 8 bases; nucleotides not matched to a gene: 8. The DNA for the CDR3 is TGCGCCAGCAGCCTGGGGACTAGCTTTGAGGGGGAGCTGTTTTTT. Residues: CASSLGTSFEGELFF.

This clone has only one observation. This chain joins TRBV6-5 and TRBJ1-1, with a tentative D call TRBD1 (5 bases). The germline V gene has CDR1 MNHEY and CDR2 SVGAGI. Trimming took 5 bases from V and 7 from J, leaving 14 bases between them. There are 13 residues in the CDR3. CDR3 residues: CASSRRDGYEAFF. DNA for the CDR3: TGTGCCAGCAGTCGACGGGACGGATATGAAGCTTTCTTT.

CDR3 bases: TGTGCCATCAGGGGGGGGACTAACACCGTCAATGAGCAGTTCTTC. Its translation: CAIRGGTNTVNEQFF. The rearrangement joins TRBV10-3 to TRBJ2-1, with TRBD2 matching over 7 bases. Germline assignment: CDR1 ENHRY and CDR2 SYGVKD. V was pared by 6 bases and J by 6 bases, with 11 bases of the junction left unmatched. The CDR3 totals 15 residues.

V gene TRBV28 combines with J gene TRBJ1-3, with TRBD1 as a possible D gene (5 bases). CDR1 is MDHEN, CDR2 SYDVKM, per germline. Trimming shortened V by 4 bases and J by 4 bases, and 17 bases separated the two germline ends. This CDR3 has 16 amino acids. The CDR3 region has the DNA TGTGCCAGCAGTTCCACACACACGACAGTAGGAAACACCATATATTTT. Translated, it gives CASSSTHTTVGNTIYF.

The V gene is TRBV4-1, the J gene TRBJ2-2; 7 nucleotides agree with TRBD1. CDR1 is MGHRA, CDR2 YSYEKL, per germline. This CDR3 comprises 15 residues. V dropped 4 bases and J dropped 0; count of bases not matched to a gene: 2. The CDR3 here is CASSRTGTNTGELFF. DNA for the CDR3: TGCGCCAGCAGCCGGACAGGAACGAACACCGGGGAGCTGTTTTTT.

The chain couples TRBV11-2 to TRBJ2-2; D gene ambiguous. The CDR3 is 15 residues long. V was trimmed by 2 bases and J by 3 bases, leaving 10 bases between them. Germline assignment: CDR1 SGHAT and CDR2 FQNNGV. The CDR3 DNA sequence: TGTGCCAGCAGCTTATCCCCAACGGACACCGGGGAGCTGTTTTTT. Its protein is CASSLSPTDTGELFF.

This clone was observed a single time. This rearrangement joins TRBV28 to TRBJ2-7, with 10 nucleotides matching TRBD2. The CDR3 extends over 16 amino acids. The V segment lost 5 bases and the J segment 5 bases; nucleotides outside the gene matches: 12. CDR1 and CDR2 from the germline V gene are MDHEN and SYDVKM. CDR3 sequence: CASSLPLGTSAHEQYF. DNA for the CDR3: TGTGCCAGCAGTCTCCCGCTCGGGACTAGCGCCCACGAGCAGTACTTC.

The rearrangement joins TRBV19 to TRBJ2-1; D is undetermined. V lost 3 bases and J 0 bases, leaving 6 bases between the germline ends. The CDR3 totals 14 residues. Germline CDR1 reads LNHDA; CDR2 reads SQIVND (reference sequence). The CDR3: CASSISRSYNEQFF. The DNA of the CDR3 is TGTGCCAGTAGTATCTCCCGCTCCTACAATGAGCAGTTCTTC.

This clone was counted between two and nine times. The chain employs TRBV4-1 and TRBJ1-4; D might be TRBD1 (5 bases). The length of the CDR3 is 14 residues. Germline V CDR1 and CDR2: MGHRA, YSYEKL. The ends were cut back, 7 bases at V and 3 bases at J, with 12 bases in the middle. This chain's CDR3 is CASTPQAANEKLFF. The CDR3 nucleotides are TGCGCCAGCACCCCACAGGCGGCTAATGAAAAACTGTTTTTT.

This rearrangement joins TRBV2 to TRBJ1-4; 9 positions agree with TRBD1. The V gene's germline CDR1 is SNHLY and CDR2 FYNNEI. This CDR3 is built from 14 residues. The J segment lost 8 bases and the V segment lost 7 bases, leaving 8 bases of the junction unmatched. CDR3: CASNRGQGGEKLFF. CDR3 sequence (DNA): TGTGCCAGCAACCGGGGACAGGGTGGCGAAAAACTGTTTTTT.

This clone was observed once. This sequence joins TRBV18 and TRBJ1-4, with a possible D match to TRBD1 (5 bases). V shed 6 bases and J shed 6 bases, with 17 bases lying between them. The CDR3 has 15 residues. Per the germline V gene, CDR1 is KGHSH and CDR2 is LQKENI. The CDR3 is CASSQRPGGDEKLFF. The CDR3, as DNA: TGTGCCAGCTCCCAACGGCCAGGAGGGGATGAAAAACTGTTTTTT.

This sequence joins TRBV27 and TRBJ2-5; 8 bases are a match to TRBD1. Trimming took 6 bases from V and 2 from J; bases not matched to a gene: 11. The CDR3 runs 16 residues. Germline loops: CDR1 MNHEY, CDR2 SMNVEV (reference sequence). CDR3 sequence: CASRKGNRGEQETQYF. CDR3 DNA: TGTGCCAGCAGGAAAGGGAACAGGGGGGAACAAGAGACCCAGTACTTC.

The rearrangement joins TRBV28 to TRBJ1-2; weak D call: TRBD1 (5 bases). The V end was cut by 8 bases, the J end by 4 bases, with 14 bases between. This CDR3 spans 13 amino acids. The germline gives CDR1 MDHEN, CDR2 SYDVKM. The CDR3 DNA reads TGTGCCAGCTCAACCCGCCAGGGCTATGGCTACACCTTC. Its translation: CASSTRQGYGYTF.

The V call is TRBV9, the J call TRBJ2-7; D gene uncertain. CDR1 and CDR2 from the germline V gene are SGDLS and YYNGEE. The CDR3 loop spans 13 amino acids. Trimming took 0 bases from V and 2 from J, leaving 6 bases between them. In nucleotides, the CDR3 is TGTGCCAGCAGCGTAGAAAACGCCTACGAGCAGTACTTC. Its translation is CASSVENAYEQYF.

In its sample, this clone was seen once. Different DNA sequences within this sample yield the same CDR3. The chain carries TRBV18 and TRBJ2-2; 7 bases match TRBD1. The CDR3 has 16 amino acids. Germline loops: CDR1 KGHSH, CDR2 LQKENI. J lost 2 bases, V lost 1 base, and 4 bases had no gene match. This CDR3 is CASSPRAGGNTGELFF. The CDR3, as DNA: TGTGCCAGCTCACCACGGGCAGGGGGAAACACCGGGGAGCTGTTTTTT.

This sequence joins TRBV7-3 and TRBJ2-5; 12 positions match TRBD2. The CDR3 extends over 17 amino acids. Germline V lookup: CDR1 SGHTA, CDR2 FQGTGA. The J segment lost 2 bases and the V segment lost 4 bases, leaving 8 bases of the junction unmatched. The CDR3 DNA follows: TGTGCCAGCAGCTCAGGCACTAGCGGGAGGCCTCAAGAGACCCAGTACTTC. Its translation is CASSSGTSGRPQETQYF.

The chain has TRBV5-6 and TRBJ2-3; 12 nucleotides line up with TRBD2. Germline V lookup: CDR1 SGHDT, CDR2 YYEEEE. V trimming: 2 bases; J trimming: 2 bases; junction bases outside the gene matches: 3. CDR3 length: 16 amino acids. The CDR3 nucleotides read TGTGCCAGCAGCTTTCGACTAGCGGGGGCCACAGATACGCAGTATTTT. Its protein is CASSFRLAGATDTQYF.

The V and J genes are TRBV18 and TRBJ2-1; TRBD1 matches at 9 bases. J gave up 4 bases and V 4 bases, and 5 bases lay outside the gene matches. Germline values: CDR1 KGHSH, CDR2 LQKENI. The CDR3 runs to 15 residues. CDR3 region: CASSRTGGIYNEQFF. CDR3 DNA sequence: TGTGCCAGCTCACGTACAGGGGGCATTTACAATGAGCAGTTCTTC. Supplemented by reference TRBV18 and TRBJ2-1, the full variable domain reads NAGVMQNPRHLVRRRGQEARLRCSPMKGHSHVYWYRQLPEEGLKFMVYLQKENIIDESGMPKERFSAEFPKEGPSILRIQQVVRGDSAAYFCASSRTGGIYNEQFFGPGTRLTVL.

This clone has only one observation. The chain carries TRBV11-3 and TRBJ2-2; D is uncertain. The CDR3 spans 12 residues. V was pared by 5 bases and J by 3 bases, with 4 bases between. Germline V lookup: CDR1 SGHNT, CDR2 YENEEA. Here the CDR3 DNA reads TGTGCCAGCAGCCAAGACACCGGGGAGCTGTTTTTT. Translation: CASSQDTGELFF.

V is TRBV4-1 and J is TRBJ1-4; no definite D call. The CDR3 contains 14 residues. V lost 1 base to trimming and J lost 8 bases, with 11 bases between them. CDR1 and CDR2 (germline): MGHRA, YSYEKL. The CDR3: CASSQGGLGEKLFF. The CDR3 DNA is TGCGCCAGCAGCCAAGGCGGGTTAGGGGAAAAACTGTTTTTT.

This chain uses TRBV7-2 with TRBJ2-7, with unresolved D. The V end lost 3 bases, the J end lost 3 bases, and 21 bases lay between the germline ends. Germline CDR1 SGHTA, CDR2 FQGNSA. The length of the CDR3 is 17 residues. The CDR3 is CASSFKGRNKRIYEQYF. In DNA form, the CDR3 reads TGTGCCAGCAGCTTCAAAGGTCGGAACAAGAGAATCTACGAGCAGTACTTC.

J is TRBJ2-1 and V is TRBV7-8; tentative D call: TRBD1 (5 bases). The V gene's germline CDR1 is SGHVS and CDR2 FQNEAQ. CDR3 size: 15 residues. Trimming removed 5 bases at V and 2 bases at J, with 13 bases between. The CDR3 sequence is CASSKLTVTYNEQFF. In nucleotides, the CDR3 is TGTGCCAGCAGCAAACTGACAGTAACCTACAATGAGCAGTTCTTC. The full variable domain, in which reference TRBV7-8 and TRBJ2-1 provide the parts outside the CDR3, is GAGVSQSPRYKVAKRGQDVALRCDPISGHVSLFWYQQALGQGPEFLTYFQNEAQLDKSGLPSDRFFAERPEGSVSTLKIQRTQQEDSAVYLCASSKLTVTYNEQFFGPGTRLTVL.